The 23 T cell receptor beta chains reported below all come from one sample, sequenced in a study of CD8+CD57+ T cells in acquired aplastic anemia. Genomic DNA provided the template from which TCR beta VDJ and CDR3 profiles were obtained. TCRdb processed the reads anew with MiXCR; each CDR3 protein has one entry. In the table there are about 210,000 distinct CDR3 sequences, about 59% of which are singletons. Sequencing was performed on sorted CD4+, CD8+, or CD8+CD57+ T cells (not recorded which) from PBMCs. The receptors were gathered from a human donor in good health.

V is TRBV7-2 and J is TRBJ2-7, with D perhaps matching TRBD1 (5 bases). CDR1 and CDR2 (germline): SGHTA, FQGNSA. Trimming cost V 1 base and J 4 bases, with 14 bases left between them. The CDR3 runs 15 residues. CDR3 in DNA: TGTGCCAGCAGCTTAGGGTTAGCACAGGCTTACGAGCAGTACTTC. This encodes CASSLGLAQAYEQYF.

The V gene is TRBV7-9, the J gene TRBJ1-1; D is unclear. Germline CDR1 is SEHNR and CDR2 is FQNEAQ (reference sequence). Trimming cost V 6 bases and J 3 bases, with 14 bases left between them. The length of the CDR3 is 14 residues. CDR3 nucleotide sequence: TGTGCCAGCAGTTTACCCCGACGGGACACTGAAGCTTTCTTT. Protein: CASSLPRRDTEAFF.

This clonotype was detected ten times or more. The CDR3 sequence: CASSIGSGRGNQPQHF. CDR3 DNA sequence: TGTGCCAGTAGTATCGGTTCGGGACGGGGCAATCAGCCCCAGCATTTT. This chain connects TRBV19 to TRBJ1-5; D perhaps matches TRBD1 (5 bases). The CDR3 totals 16 residues. Per germline, CDR1 LNHDA and CDR2 SQIVND (reference sequence). The germline V and J ends were trimmed by 3 bases and 2 bases, with 14 bases remaining between them.

The sample holds many counts of this clonotype. The rearrangement uses TRBV7-9 and TRBJ1-1; D not resolved. The V and J ends lost 3 bases and 0 bases respectively, with 5 bases between them. Per the germline V gene, CDR1 is SEHNR and CDR2 is FQNEAQ (reference sequence). The CDR3 loop spans 13 amino acids. Here the CDR3 DNA reads TGTGCCAGCAGCTTCCCGGTGAACACTGAAGCTTTCTTT. Translating gives CASSFPVNTEAFF. Using reference TRBV7-9 and TRBJ1-1 for the parts outside the CDR3, the full variable domain is DTGVSQNPRHKITKRGQNVTFRCDPISEHNRLYWYRQTLGQGPEFLTYFQNEAQLEKSRLLSDRFSAERPKGSFSTLEIQRTEQGDSAMYLCASSFPVNTEAFFGQGTRLTVV.

The V call is TRBV29-1, the J call TRBJ2-7; either TRBD1 or TRBD2 may fit D (5 bases each). The CDR3 is 14 amino acids. CDR1 SQVTM and CDR2 ANQGSEA come from the germline V gene. The V gene lost 3 bases and the J gene lost 4 bases, with 16 bases spanning the gap. This CDR3 is CSVEGKGTGYEQYF. The CDR3 DNA is TGCAGCGTTGAGGGCAAGGGGACCGGATACGAGCAGTACTTC.

This chain connects TRBV7-2 to TRBJ2-3; 8 bases map to TRBD2. The CDR3 is 15 amino acids. J was trimmed by 2 bases and V by 2 bases; bases with no gene match: 3. CDR1 is SGHTA and CDR2 is FQGNSA in the germline V gene. CDR3 sequence: CASSLFGGDTDTQYF. For the CDR3, the DNA is TGTGCCAGCAGCTTATTCGGGGGGGACACAGATACGCAGTATTTT.

The J gene is TRBJ2-1, the V gene TRBV20-1; 9 bases map to TRBD2. V shed 3 bases, J shed 5 bases, and the junction held 8 bases outside the gene matches. This CDR3 is built from 15 residues. In germline, CDR1 is DFQATT, CDR2 SNEGSKA (reference sequence). The CDR3 reads CSARLPSGNNNEQFF. CDR3 DNA sequence: TGCAGTGCTAGGCTGCCTAGCGGGAATAACAATGAGCAGTTCTTC.

This clonotype was picked up a small number of times. This rearrangement joins TRBV7-9 to TRBJ2-7; D is perhaps TRBD1 (5 bases). The V end was cut by 4 bases, the J end by 3 bases, with 16 bases between. CDR3 length equals 15 residues. From germline, CDR1 is SEHNR and CDR2 FQNEAQ (reference sequence). CDR3 sequence reads: CASSSSPFRGYEQYF. The CDR3, as DNA: TGTGCCAGCAGCTCCTCCCCTTTTAGGGGCTACGAGCAGTACTTC. Together with reference TRBV7-9 and TRBJ2-7, the CDR3 gives the full variable domain: DTGVSQNPRHKITKRGQNVTFRCDPISEHNRLYWYRQTLGQGPEFLTYFQNEAQLEKSRLLSDRFSAERPKGSFSTLEIQRTEQGDSAMYLCASSSSPFRGYEQYFGPGTRLTVT.

The chain employs TRBV19 and TRBJ2-6; either TRBD1 or TRBD2 may supply D (6 bases each). Germline-derived CDR1 and CDR2 are LNHDA and SQIVND (reference sequence). This CDR3 region has 15 residues. Trimming took 4 bases from V and 8 from J, leaving 15 bases between them. The chain's CDR3 is CASSNRGHRTNVLTF. In nucleotides, the CDR3 is TGTGCCAGTAGTAACCGGGGGCATAGGACCAACGTCCTGACTTTC.

In its sample, this clonotype was seen many times. V gene TRBV7-9 combines with J gene TRBJ1-1; TRBD1 might be the D (6 bases). CDR1 SEHNR and CDR2 FQNEAQ come from the germline V gene (reference sequence). V lost 3 bases and J lost 4, with 12 bases in between. This CDR3 spans 14 amino acids. For the CDR3, the DNA is TGTGCCAGCAGCTTTGGGGGGCGCGGCACTGAAGCTTTCTTT. Residues: CASSFGGRGTEAFF.

This clonotype was detected a few times. It is likely a read error, because the conserved phenylalanine at the end of the CDR3 is missing. The limits of the CDR3 on the DNA are not certain, so only TCRdb's listed CDR3 is given. The chain combines TRBV25-1 with TRBJ1-2; the D call of TRBD1 is as the table states it, not checked on the DNA. The CDR3 length equals 10 residues, ends included. Germline V gives CDR1 MGHDK, CDR2 SYGVNS. CDR3 amino acids: CASSLRDREN.

The V and J genes are TRBV7-9 and TRBJ2-5, with TRBD2 matching 8 bases. The CDR3 length is 16 residues. Germline trimming cut 2 bases from V and 1 base from J; bases unmatched to any gene: 6. The germline CDR1 and CDR2 sequences are SEHNR and FQNEAQ (reference sequence). The CDR3 region has the DNA TGTGCCAGCAGCTTACGGCGCGGGGGGCTCCAAGAGACCCAGTACTTC. Its protein product is CASSLRRGGLQETQYF.

Turning to this clonotype: The junction and the germline gene differ at one end; a read error may be behind it. Here the CDR3 DNA reads TGTGCCACCAGTGCAACAGGGTCCTACGAGCAGTACTTC. Residues: CATSATGSYEQYF. The genes are TRBV10-3 and TRBJ2-7; perhaps TRBD1 as D (6 bases). Germline CDR1 ENHRY, CDR2 SYGVKD. CDR3 size: 13 residues.

This clonotype showed up many times. The chain joins TRBV7-8 to TRBJ2-7; TRBD2 is a possible D gene (7 bases). Germline V gene data show CDR1 as SGHVS and CDR2 as FQNEAQ. The CDR3 is 14 residues long. Trimming pared 5 bases from V and 2 bases from J, leaving 13 bases between. The chain's CDR3 is CASSPEGGAYEQYF. CDR3 DNA sequence: TGTGCCAGCAGCCCAGAGGGGGGGGCCTACGAGCAGTACTTC.

The chain joins TRBV3-1 to TRBJ2-5; possible D gene TRBD1, 6 bases. V was trimmed by 4 bases and J by 4 bases, leaving 19 bases between them. The CDR3 totals 16 residues. Germline values: CDR1 LGHDT, CDR2 YNNKEL (reference sequence). CDR3 DNA: TGTGCCAGCAGCCCATTTGGCGACAGGCCCGGAGAGACCCAGTACTTC. This encodes CASSPFGDRPGETQYF.

This clonotype was detected many times. V and J are TRBV7-9 and TRBJ2-1; TRBD2 aligns across 9 bases. V shed 3 bases and J 5 bases; nucleotides not matched to a gene: 5. Looked up from germline, CDR1 is SEHNR and CDR2 is FQNEAQ (reference sequence). The CDR3 is 15 residues long. The CDR3 DNA is TGTGCCAGCAGCTTCTTAGCGGGGGCTAACAATGAGCAGTTCTTC. Protein: CASSFLAGANNEQFF.

The genes are TRBV9 and TRBJ1-6; 7 bases match TRBD1. This CDR3 has 13 residues. Trimming cost V 3 bases and J 9 bases; bases outside gene matches: 3. CDR1 and CDR2 from the germline V gene are SGDLS and YYNGEE. CDR3 DNA: TGTGCCAGCAGCGCAGGGGGTCGTTCACCCCTCCACTTT. This gives the protein CASSAGGRSPLHF. The full variable domain, in which reference TRBV9 and TRBJ1-6 provide the parts outside the CDR3, is DSGVTQTPKHLITATGQRVTLRCSPRSGDLSVYWYQQSLDQGLQFLIQYYNGEERAKGNILERFSAQQFPDLHSELNLSSLELGDSALYFCASSAGGRSPLHFGNGTRLTVT.

In this sample, this clonotype turned up once. The genes are TRBV6-5 and TRBJ1-2; 9 bases are shared with TRBD1. The CDR3 has 14 amino acids. V lost 6 bases, J lost 4 bases, and 6 bases stayed unmatched. Looked up from germline, CDR1 is MNHEY and CDR2 is SVGAGI. The CDR3 sequence: CASRTGTGTYGYTF. The CDR3 DNA follows: TGTGCCAGCAGGACCGGGACAGGGACCTATGGCTACACCTTC.

This clonotype was observed a single time. The chain uses TRBV2 and TRBJ1-2; D is perhaps TRBD1 (5 bases). V lost 7 bases and J 7 bases, leaving 22 bases between the germline ends. Germline-derived CDR1 and CDR2 are SNHLY and FYNNEI. The CDR3 is 15 residues long. CDR3 DNA sequence: TGTGCCAGCACCTTTCAAGGGGTTCAATCTCTTGGCTACACCTTC. Encoded protein: CASTFQGVQSLGYTF.

The chain carries TRBV6-5 and TRBJ2-5; 7 nucleotides match TRBD1. V lost 6 bases and J lost 5; bases outside the gene matches: 12. CDR1 and CDR2 from the germline V gene are MNHEY and SVGAGI. This CDR3 region has 15 residues. The CDR3 region has the DNA TGTGCCAGCAGCCTAACAGGGGCTAGCTGGGAGACCCAGTACTTC. It specifies CASSLTGASWETQYF.

The rearrangement links TRBV7-8 to TRBJ1-1, with TRBD1 as a possible D gene (5 bases). Germline V CDR1 and CDR2: SGHVS, FQNEAQ. Trimming shortened V by 2 bases and J by 1 base, and 14 bases separated the two germline ends. This CDR3 comprises 16 residues. The CDR3 bases are TGTGCCAGCAGCTTATCGGGCCAGGGTTGGAACACTGAAGCTTTCTTT. Translated: CASSLSGQGWNTEAFF.

Points on this clonotype: This may be a read error: a much more frequent sequence differs by one nucleotide. The chain recombines TRBV30 with TRBJ2-5; possibly TRBD1 for D (5 bases). The CDR3 contains 12 residues. Per the germline V gene, CDR1 is GTSNPN and CDR2 is SVGIG (reference sequence). CDR3 DNA: TGTTCCTGCCTCAGGGTGCAAGAGACCCAGTACTTC. Translating it yields CSCLRVQETQYF.

The V gene is TRBV18, the J gene TRBJ1-4; D possibly corresponds to TRBD1 (6 bases). CDR1 and CDR2 from the germline V gene are KGHSH and LQKENI. The V and J ends lost 6 bases and 0 bases respectively, with 17 bases between them. The CDR3 totals 17 residues. CDR3 nucleotides: TGTGCCAGCTCCCTACAACCGGGACATGCAACTAATGAAAAACTGTTTTTT. Translation: CASSLQPGHATNEKLFF.